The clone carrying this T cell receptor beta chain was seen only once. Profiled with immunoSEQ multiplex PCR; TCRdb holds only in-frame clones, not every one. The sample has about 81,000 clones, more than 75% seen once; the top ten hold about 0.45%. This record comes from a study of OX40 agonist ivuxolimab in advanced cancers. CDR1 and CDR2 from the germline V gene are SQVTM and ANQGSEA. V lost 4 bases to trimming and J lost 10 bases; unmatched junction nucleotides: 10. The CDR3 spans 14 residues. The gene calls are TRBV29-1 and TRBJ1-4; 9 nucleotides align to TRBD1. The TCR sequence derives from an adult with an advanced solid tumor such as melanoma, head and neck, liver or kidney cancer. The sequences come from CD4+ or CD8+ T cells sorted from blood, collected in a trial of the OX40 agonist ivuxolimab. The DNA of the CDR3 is TGCAGCGTTGGTTTGGGGACAGGGCGAGCAAAACTGTTTTTT. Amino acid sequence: CSVGLGTGRAKLFF.